This T cell receptor (beta chain) was identified in a study of cytomegalovirus exposure and HLA in healthy donors. Study-wide results and caveats: Confirmation in vitro established that a few CMV-associated chains were specific for CMV antigens. The classifier reportedly diagnosed cytomegalovirus status with high sensitivity and specificity. Cytomegalovirus-associated status was assigned to about 150 TCR beta chains.

The repertoire was sequenced with immunoSEQ multiplex PCR; TCRdb's copy has only in-frame clones and lacks some. The sample contains 73,000 or so clones, just under 95% of which appear only once. A remark on this clone: Its target is unknown.

Trimming cost V 5 bases and J 1 base; bases outside gene matches: 5. The CDR3 length is 13 residues. CDR1 is GTSNPN and CDR2 is SVGIG in the germline V gene (reference sequence). The clonotype originates from a woman aged 18-29 years in good health and CMV-seropositive. V is TRBV30 and J is TRBJ2-7; 7 bases line up with TRBD2. Sequenced sample: PBMCs. The chain's CDR3 is CAWAAGMSYEQYF. As DNA, the CDR3 is TGTGCCTGGGCAGCGGGGATGTCCTACGAGCAGTACTTC.